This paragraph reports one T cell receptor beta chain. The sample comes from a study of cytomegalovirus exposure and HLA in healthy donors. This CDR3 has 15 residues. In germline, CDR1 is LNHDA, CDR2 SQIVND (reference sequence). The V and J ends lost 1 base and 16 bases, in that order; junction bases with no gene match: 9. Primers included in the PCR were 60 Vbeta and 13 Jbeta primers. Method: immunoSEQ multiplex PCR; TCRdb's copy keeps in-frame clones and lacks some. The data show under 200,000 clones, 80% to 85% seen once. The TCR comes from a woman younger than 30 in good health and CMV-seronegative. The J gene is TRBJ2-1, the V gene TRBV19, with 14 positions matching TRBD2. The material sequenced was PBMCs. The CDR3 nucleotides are TGTGCCAGTAGTATAGGGGGGACTAGCGGGAGTACGGAATTCTTC. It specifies CASSIGGTSGSTEFF.